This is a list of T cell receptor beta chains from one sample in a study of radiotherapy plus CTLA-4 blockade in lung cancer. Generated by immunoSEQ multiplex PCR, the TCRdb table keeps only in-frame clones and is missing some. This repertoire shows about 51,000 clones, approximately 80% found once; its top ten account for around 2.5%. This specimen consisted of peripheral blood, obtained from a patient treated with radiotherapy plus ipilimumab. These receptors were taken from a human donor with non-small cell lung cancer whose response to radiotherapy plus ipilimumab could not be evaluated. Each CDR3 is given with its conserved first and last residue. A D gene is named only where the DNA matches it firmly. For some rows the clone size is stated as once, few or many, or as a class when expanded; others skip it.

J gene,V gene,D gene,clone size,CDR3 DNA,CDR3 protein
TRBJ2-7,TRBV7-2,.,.,TGTGCCAGCAGCTTAGAAGGGAGGAGGTACGAGCAGTACTTC,CASSLEGRRYEQYF
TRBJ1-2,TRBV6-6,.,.,TGTGCCAGCAGTTACTCGAAACTAGCAGGGCGAGATGGCTACACCTTC,CASSYSKLAGRDGYTF
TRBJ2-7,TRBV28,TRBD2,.,TGTGCCAGCATCGGGGGGGGCAGGGCCTACGAGCAGTACTTC,CASIGGGRAYEQYF
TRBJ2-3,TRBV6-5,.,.,TGTGCCAGCAGCCCGCACACCCTCGTAGATACGCAGTATTTT,CASSPHTLVDTQYF
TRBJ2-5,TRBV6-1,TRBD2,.,TGTGCCAGCAGTGAAGAGCTAGCGGGGGCCGTCCAAGAGACCCAGTACTTC,CASSEELAGAVQETQYF
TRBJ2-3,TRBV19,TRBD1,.,TGTGCCAGTAGTAAGGGACAGGGGACCTACAGAGATACGCAGTATTTT,CASSKGQGTYRDTQYF
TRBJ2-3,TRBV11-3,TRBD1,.,TGTGCCAGCAGCTGGAGACAGGGAGATACGCAGTATTTT,CASSWRQGDTQYF
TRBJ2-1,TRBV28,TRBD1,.,TGTGCCAGCAGAACCCCGGGACAGGGCATGAATGAGCAGTTCTTC,CASRTPGQGMNEQFF
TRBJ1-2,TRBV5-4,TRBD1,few,TGTGCCAGCAGCTTAGAGGACAGGTACTATGGCTACACCTTC,CASSLEDRYYGYTF
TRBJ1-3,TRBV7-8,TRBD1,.,TGTGCCAGCAGCCCCGGGACAGGGCGCTACTCTGGAAACACCATATATTTT,CASSPGTGRYSGNTIYF
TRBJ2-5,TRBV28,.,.,TGTGCCAGCAGTTTGGCAGGATCCGAGACCCAGTACTTC,CASSLAGSETQYF
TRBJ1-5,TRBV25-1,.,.,TGTGCCAGCAGTGGGCCAGGGTGGGTTCAGCCCCAGCATTTT,CASSGPGWVQPQHF
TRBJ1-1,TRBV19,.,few,TGTGCCAGTAGTAAAGGGGGGGGGACTGAAGCTTTCTTT,CASSKGGGTEAFF
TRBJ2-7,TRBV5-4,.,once,TGTGCCAGCAGCTTCGGGTTCTCCTACGAGCAGTACTTC,CASSFGFSYEQYF
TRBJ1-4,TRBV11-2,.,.,TGTGCCAGCAGCCCCTCGGCAGGGCGAGTCGAAAAACTGTTTTTT,CASSPSAGRVEKLFF
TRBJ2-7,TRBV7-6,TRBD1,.,TGTGCCAGCAGCTTATGGCAGGGGGCCGACGAGCAGTACTTC,CASSLWQGADEQYF
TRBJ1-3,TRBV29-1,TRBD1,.,TGCAGCGTCCGACAGGGAGGTGAAGGAAACACCATATATTTT,CSVRQGGEGNTIYF
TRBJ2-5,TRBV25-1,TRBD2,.,TGTGCCAGCAGTGAATTGGGGCACCTAGCGGGAGTTGAGACCCAGTACTTC,CASSELGHLAGVETQYF
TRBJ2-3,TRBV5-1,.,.,TGCGCCAGCAGCGCCCGGCTAGCTTCTGATACGCAGTATTTT,CASSARLASDTQYF
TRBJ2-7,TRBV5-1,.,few,TGCGCCAGCAGCTTGGATTTTAGGGGGGGGTCCTACGAGCAGTACTTC,CASSLDFRGGSYEQYF
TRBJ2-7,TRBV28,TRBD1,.,TGTGCCAGCAGTCAACCCCGGGCAGGGGGCGGGAACGAGCAGTACTTC,CASSQPRAGGGNEQYF
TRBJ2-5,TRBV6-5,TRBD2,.,TGTGCCAGCAGGCCCCCCGGGGGGAGCCAAGAGACCCAGTACTTC,CASRPPGGSQETQYF
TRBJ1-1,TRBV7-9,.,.,TGTGCCAGCAGCTTATACCCTGGAGGCACTGAAGCTTTCTTT,CASSLYPGGTEAFF
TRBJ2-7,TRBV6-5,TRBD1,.,TGTGCCAGCAGTTACACCCCGGGACAGACCTACGAGCAGTACTTC,CASSYTPGQTYEQYF
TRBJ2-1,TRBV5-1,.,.,TGCGCCAGCAGCCCGGAGGCCGTACGGGACACTATCACGTTCTTC,CASSPEAVRDTITFF
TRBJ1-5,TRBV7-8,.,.,TGTGCCAGCAGCTTCGACAGACTTAATCAGCCCCAGCATTTT,CASSFDRLNQPQHF
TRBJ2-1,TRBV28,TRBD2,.,TGTGCCAGCAGTTTAGGGACTATCAATGAGCAGTTCTTC,CASSLGTINEQFF
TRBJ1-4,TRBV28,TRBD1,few,TGTGCCAGCAGACCCACAGGGGATGAAAAACTGTTTTTT,CASRPTGDEKLFF
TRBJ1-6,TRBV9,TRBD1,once,TGTGCCAGCAGCGCGACAGGGTCTTCACCCCTCCACTTT,CASSATGSSPLHF
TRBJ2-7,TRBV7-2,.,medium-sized,TGTGCCAGCAGCGTACGCCGGAGGGAGCAGTACTTC,CASSVRRREQYF
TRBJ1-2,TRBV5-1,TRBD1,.,TGCGCCAGCAGCTTGGGACAGGGTTTAAACTATGGCTACACCTTC,CASSLGQGLNYGYTF
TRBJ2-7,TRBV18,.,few,TGTGCCAGCTCACCACAGGAGGCCGGGGGAGAGCAGTACTTC,CASSPQEAGGEQYF
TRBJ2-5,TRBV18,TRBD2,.,TGTGCCAGCTCACCAAGTGCTAGCGGTTCCCAAGAGACCCAGTACTTC,CASSPSASGSQETQYF
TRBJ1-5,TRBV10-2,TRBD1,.,TGCGCCAGCAGGGGGACAGGGGAGGGTCAGCCCCAGCATTTT,CASRGTGEGQPQHF
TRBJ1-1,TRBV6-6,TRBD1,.,TGTGCCAGCAGCCAACCGGGACAGATGAACACTGAAGCTTTCTTT,CASSQPGQMNTEAFF
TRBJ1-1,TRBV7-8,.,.,TGTGCCAGCAGCTTAGCGCCGGGAGGCACTGAAGCTTTCTTT,CASSLAPGGTEAFF
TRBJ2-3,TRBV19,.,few,TGTGCCAGTCGACAGACTGCAGGGGATACGCAGTATTTT,CASRQTAGDTQYF